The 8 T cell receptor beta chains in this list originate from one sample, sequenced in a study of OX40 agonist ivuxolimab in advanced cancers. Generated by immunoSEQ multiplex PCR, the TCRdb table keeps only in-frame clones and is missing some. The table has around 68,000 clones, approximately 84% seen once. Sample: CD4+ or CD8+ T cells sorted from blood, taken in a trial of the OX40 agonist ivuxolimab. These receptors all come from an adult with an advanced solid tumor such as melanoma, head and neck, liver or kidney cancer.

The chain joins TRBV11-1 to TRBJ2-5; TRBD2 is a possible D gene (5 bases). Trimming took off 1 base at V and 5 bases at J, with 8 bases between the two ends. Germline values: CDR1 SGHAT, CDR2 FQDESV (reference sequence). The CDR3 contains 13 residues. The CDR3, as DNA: TGTGCCAGCAGCTTAGGAGGGCCTGAGACCCAGTACTTC. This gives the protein CASSLGGPETQYF.

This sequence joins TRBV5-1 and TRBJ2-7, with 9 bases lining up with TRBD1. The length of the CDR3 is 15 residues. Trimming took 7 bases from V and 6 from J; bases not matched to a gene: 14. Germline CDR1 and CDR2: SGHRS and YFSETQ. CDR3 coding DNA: TGCGCCAGCTCGGGGCGCCGGGACAGGGACAGCGAGCAGTACTTC. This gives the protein CASSGRRDRDSEQYF.

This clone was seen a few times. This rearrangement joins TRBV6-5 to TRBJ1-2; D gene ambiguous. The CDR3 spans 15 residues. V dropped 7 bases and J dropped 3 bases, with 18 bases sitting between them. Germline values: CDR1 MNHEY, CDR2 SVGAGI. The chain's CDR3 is CASITLGEGDYGYTF. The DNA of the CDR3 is TGTGCCAGCATTACCCTTGGGGAGGGAGACTATGGCTACACCTTC.

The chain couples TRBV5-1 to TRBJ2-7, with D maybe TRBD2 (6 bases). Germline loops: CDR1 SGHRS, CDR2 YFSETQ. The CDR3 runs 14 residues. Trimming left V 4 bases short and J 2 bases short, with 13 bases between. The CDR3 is CASSGGVLPYEQYF. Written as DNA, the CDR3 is TGCGCCAGCAGCGGAGGGGTACTACCCTACGAGCAGTACTTC.

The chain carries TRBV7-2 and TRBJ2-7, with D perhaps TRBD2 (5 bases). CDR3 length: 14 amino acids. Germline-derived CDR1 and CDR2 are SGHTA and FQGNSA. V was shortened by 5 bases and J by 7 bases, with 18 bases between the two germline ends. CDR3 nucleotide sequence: TGTGCCAGCAGCCAAGAGAAACTAGTTGGTGAGCAGTACTTC. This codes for CASSQEKLVGEQYF.

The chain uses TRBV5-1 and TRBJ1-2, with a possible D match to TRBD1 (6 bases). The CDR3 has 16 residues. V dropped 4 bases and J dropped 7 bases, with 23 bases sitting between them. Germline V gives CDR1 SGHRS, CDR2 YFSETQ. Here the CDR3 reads CASSHNGPGGQVGYTF. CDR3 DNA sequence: TGCGCCAGCAGCCACAATGGGCCCGGGGGGCAGGTTGGCTACACCTTC.

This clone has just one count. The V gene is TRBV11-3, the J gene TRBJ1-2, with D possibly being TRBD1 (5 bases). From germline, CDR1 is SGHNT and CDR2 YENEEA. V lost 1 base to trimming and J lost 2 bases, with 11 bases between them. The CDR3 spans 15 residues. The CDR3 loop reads CASSLAQGTNYGYTF. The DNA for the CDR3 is TGTGCCAGCAGCTTAGCCCAGGGAACCAACTATGGCTACACCTTC.

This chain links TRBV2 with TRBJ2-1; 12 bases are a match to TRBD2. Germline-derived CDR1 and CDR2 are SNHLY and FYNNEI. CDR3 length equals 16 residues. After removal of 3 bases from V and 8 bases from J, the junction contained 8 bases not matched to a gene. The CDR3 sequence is CASSDLGGLAGYEQFF. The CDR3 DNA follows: TGTGCCAGCAGTGACTTAGGTGGACTAGCGGGATATGAGCAGTTCTTC.